A selection of T cell receptor beta chains follows, all from one sample in a study of blood T cell repertoires in COVID-19. Using immunoSEQ multiplex PCR, the repertoire was profiled, and TCRdb retains in-frame clones only, with some absent. The table records 140,000 or so clones, around nine tenths of them present only once. Material: peripheral blood. These receptors were taken from a woman between 50 and 59 years old with active or convalescent COVID-19. Both conserved end residues are part of each CDR3. D genes are given only for firm matches. Some rows have no size entry. The others give once, few or many, or a class for an expanded clone.

v_gene	j_gene	abundance	d_gene	CDR3nt	CDR3aa
TRBV3-1/TRBV3-2	TRBJ2-7	NA	TRBD1	TGTGCCAGCAGCCAAGTGGGGACAGGGGGCTCCGAGCAGTACTTC	CASSQVGTGGSEQYF
TRBV28	TRBJ1-1	once	TRBD1	TGTGCCACCTGTGCCGGGACAGCGAACACTGAAGCTTTCTTT	CATCAGTANTEAFF
TRBV4-3	TRBJ1-2	few	NA	TGCGCCAGCAGCCAAGATTTGGCGGGGAACTATGGCTACACCTTC	CASSQDLAGNYGYTF
TRBV6-5	TRBJ1-1	NA	NA	TGTGCCAGCAGTAAGGAGGGAAACACTGAAGCTTTCTTT	CASSKEGNTEAFF
TRBV19	TRBJ2-7	NA	NA	TGTGCCAGTAGGGCCGGGGTAGCCTACGAGCAGTACTTC	CASRAGVAYEQYF
TRBV14	TRBJ2-3	NA	NA	TGTGCCAGCAGCCAAGAAGGCAGGGTTGATACGCAGTATTTT	CASSQEGRVDTQYF
TRBV29-1	TRBJ1-3	NA	NA	TGCAGCGTCGACACAGGTGGAAACACCATATATTTT	CSVDTGGNTIYF
TRBV7-6	TRBJ2-1	NA	TRBD2	TGTGCCAGCAGCTTAGTTGGGGCTAGCGGGAGTCTTTTCGATGAGCAGTTCTTC	CASSLVGASGSLFDEQFF
TRBV7-2	TRBJ1-3	NA	TRBD1	TGTGCCAGCAGGGGACAGGGGGCTCACTCTGGAAACACCATATATTTT	CASRGQGAHSGNTIYF
TRBV11-3	TRBJ1-1	NA	NA	TGTGCCAGCAGCTTAGTAACAGGATCTGAAGCTTTCTTT	CASSLVTGSEAFF
TRBV29-1	TRBJ2-6	NA	TRBD1	TGCAGCGTTGATAATTTAGGGACAGCCCTCTCTGGGGCCAACGTCCTGACTTTC	CSVDNLGTALSGANVLTF
TRBV28	TRBJ1-2	NA	NA	TGTGCCAGCATTTCCGGGAACTATGGCTACACCTTC	CASISGNYGYTF
TRBV6-2/TRBV6-3	TRBJ1-5	NA	NA	TGTGCCAGCAGTCTTAGTAGTGCCGCGGGCAATCAGCCCCAGCATTTT	CASSLSSAAGNQPQHF
TRBV15	TRBJ1-4	NA	NA	TGTGCCACCAGCAGAGATATGGGAGCGAATGAAAAACTGTTTTTT	CATSRDMGANEKLFF
TRBV6-4	TRBJ1-1	few	TRBD1	TGTGCCAGCAGCCTTACAGGGGGCAACACTGAAGCTTTCTTT	CASSLTGGNTEAFF
TRBV21-1	TRBJ2-1	NA	NA	TGTGCCAGCAGCAAATTCGTGGGGGGTGAGCAGTTCTTC	CASSKFVGGEQFF
TRBV27	TRBJ1-1	NA	NA	TGTGCCAGCAGTTTAGGCGGCGTGAACACTGAAGCTTTCTTT	CASSLGGVNTEAFF
TRBV28	TRBJ1-6	once	NA	TGTGCCAGCAGTAAAAACAGGGAAGCGGGGTATTCACCCCTCCACTTT	CASSKNREAGYSPLHF